This T cell receptor (beta chain) was recorded in a study of blood T cell repertoires in COVID-19. The overall study: Acute and convalescent COVID-19 specimens originated in the United States, Italy and Spain. PBMCs, B-cell-depleted T cells, or T cells were the source of the cDNA or gDNA that made up the material.

In the study's own analysis: Estimation of nucleated cell counts was performed using reference gene primer amplification. Profiling relied on immunoSEQ multiplex PCR, and the TCRdb table lists in-frame clones only, not all of them. The DNA gave D and trimming, while V, J and clone size come from that table. The sample lists approximately 200,000 clones; around 79% were seen once. The trim removed 5 bases at V and 4 bases at J, leaving 3 bases unmatched. The CDR3 is 14 residues long. Germline CDR1 and CDR2: LGHDT and YNNKEL (reference sequence). What was sequenced was peripheral blood. The V call is TRBV3-1 (or the pseudogene TRBV3-2), the J call TRBJ1-2; 11 bases are a match to TRBD1. The clonotype originates from a woman aged 40 to 50 with COVID-19, enrolled during active disease. DNA for the CDR3: TGTGCCAGCAGCGAGGGGACAGGGGGCTATGGCTACACCTTC. The encoded protein is CASSEGTGGYGYTF.